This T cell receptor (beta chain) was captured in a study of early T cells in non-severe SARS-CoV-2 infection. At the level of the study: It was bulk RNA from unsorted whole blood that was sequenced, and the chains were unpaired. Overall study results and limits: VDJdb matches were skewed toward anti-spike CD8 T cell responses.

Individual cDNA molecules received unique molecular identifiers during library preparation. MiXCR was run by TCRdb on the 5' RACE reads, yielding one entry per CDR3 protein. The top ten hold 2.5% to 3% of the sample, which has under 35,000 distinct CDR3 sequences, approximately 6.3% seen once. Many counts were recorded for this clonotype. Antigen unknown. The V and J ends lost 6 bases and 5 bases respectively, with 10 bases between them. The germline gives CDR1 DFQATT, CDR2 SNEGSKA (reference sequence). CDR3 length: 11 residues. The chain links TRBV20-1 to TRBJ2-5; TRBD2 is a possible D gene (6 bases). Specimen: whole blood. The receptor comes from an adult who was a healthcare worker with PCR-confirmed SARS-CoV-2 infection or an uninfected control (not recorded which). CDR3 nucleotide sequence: TGCAGTGCAGGACTATCGGAGACCCAGTACTTC. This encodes CSAGLSETQYF.